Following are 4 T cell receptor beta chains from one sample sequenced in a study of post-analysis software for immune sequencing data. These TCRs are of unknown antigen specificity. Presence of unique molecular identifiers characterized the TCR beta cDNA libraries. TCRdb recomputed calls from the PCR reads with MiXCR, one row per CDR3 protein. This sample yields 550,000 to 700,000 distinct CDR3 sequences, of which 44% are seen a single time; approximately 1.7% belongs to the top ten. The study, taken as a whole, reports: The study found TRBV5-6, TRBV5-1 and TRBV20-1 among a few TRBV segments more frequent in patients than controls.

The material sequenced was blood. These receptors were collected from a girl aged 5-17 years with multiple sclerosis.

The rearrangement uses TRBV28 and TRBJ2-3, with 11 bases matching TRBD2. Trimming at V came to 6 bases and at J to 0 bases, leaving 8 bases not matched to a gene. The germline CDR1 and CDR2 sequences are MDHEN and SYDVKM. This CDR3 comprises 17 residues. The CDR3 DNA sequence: TGTGCCAGCAGCCAGCAGGGACTAGCGGATAGCACAGATACGCAGTATTTT. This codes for CASSQQGLADSTDTQYF.

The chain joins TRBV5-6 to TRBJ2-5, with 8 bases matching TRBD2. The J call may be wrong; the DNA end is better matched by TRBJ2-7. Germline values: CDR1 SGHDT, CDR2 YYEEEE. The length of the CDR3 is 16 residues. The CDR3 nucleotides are TGTGCCAGCAGCAGATTTACCGGGACTAGAGGGGGCGAGCAGTACTTC. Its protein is CASSRFTGTRGGEQYF.

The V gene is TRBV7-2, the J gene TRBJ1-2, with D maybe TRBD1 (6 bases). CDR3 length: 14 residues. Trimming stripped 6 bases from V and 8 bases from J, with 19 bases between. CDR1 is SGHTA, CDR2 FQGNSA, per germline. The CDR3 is CASSTLSQGGGYTF. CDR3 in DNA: TGTGCCAGCAGTACCTTATCACAGGGAGGCGGCTACACCTTC.

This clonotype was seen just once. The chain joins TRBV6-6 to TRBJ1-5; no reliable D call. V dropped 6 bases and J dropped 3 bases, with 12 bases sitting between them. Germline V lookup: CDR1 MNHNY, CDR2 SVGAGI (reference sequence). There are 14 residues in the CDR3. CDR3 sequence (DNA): TGTGCCAGCAGACGACCCGACTCCAATCAGCCCCAGCATTTT. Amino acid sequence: CASRRPDSNQPQHF.